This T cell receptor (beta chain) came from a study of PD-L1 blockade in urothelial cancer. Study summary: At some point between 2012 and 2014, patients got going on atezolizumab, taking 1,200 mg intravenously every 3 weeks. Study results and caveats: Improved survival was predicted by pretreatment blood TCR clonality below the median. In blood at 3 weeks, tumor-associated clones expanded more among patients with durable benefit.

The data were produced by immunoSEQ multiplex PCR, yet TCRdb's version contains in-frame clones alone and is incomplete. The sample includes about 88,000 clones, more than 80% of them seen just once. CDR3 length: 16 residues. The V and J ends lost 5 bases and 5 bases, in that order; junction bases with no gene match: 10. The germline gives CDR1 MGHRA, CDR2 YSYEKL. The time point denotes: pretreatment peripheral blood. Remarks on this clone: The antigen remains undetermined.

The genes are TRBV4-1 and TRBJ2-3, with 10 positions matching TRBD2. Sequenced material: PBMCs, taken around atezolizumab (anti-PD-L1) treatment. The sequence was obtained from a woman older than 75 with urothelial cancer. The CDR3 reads CASSYPSGRGVDTQYF. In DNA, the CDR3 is TGCGCCAGCAGCTATCCTAGCGGGAGAGGGGTAGATACGCAGTATTTT.